This TCR beta chain emerged from a study of cytomegalovirus exposure and HLA in healthy donors. Amplification used 60 Vbeta primers and 13 Jbeta primers. Clones were sequenced by immunoSEQ multiplex PCR, and TCRdb holds only the in-frame ones, with some missing. Of some 140,000 clones listed, approximately 90% were seen once; the top ten hold about 5%. The CDR3 loop spans 17 amino acids. The V end was cut by 1 base, the J end by 4 bases, with 19 bases between. Germline loops: CDR1 PRHDT, CDR2 FYEKMQ (reference sequence). A note on this clone: Antigen specificity is unknown.

Study-wide findings and caveats: Sequencing depth roughly uniform across donors was assumed in presence/absence analyses. An analysis that was carried out later associated 16,951 TCR beta sequences with HLA alleles at 0.05 false discovery rate.

Sequenced material: PBMCs. The sequence was collected from a woman between 25 and 40 years old in good health and CMV-seronegative. This chain joins TRBV13 and TRBJ2-5; tentatively, D is TRBD1 (5 bases). The CDR3 is CASSLDSQGSRGETQYF. Here the CDR3 DNA reads TGTGCCAGCAGCTTAGACTCCCAGGGTTCTCGCGGAGAGACCCAGTACTTC.